The 3 T cell receptor beta chains below all came from one sample that was sequenced in a study of patients and donors after allogeneic stem cell transplantation (dated by TCRdb to between 2020 and 2021). Library preparation was by RT-PCR. Sequencing took place on a NextSeq 550. In TCRdb, the public reads were trimmed at Q25 with fastp and aligned with MiXCR, with productive beta chains retained. Entries are consolidated by CDR3 protein sequence, retaining the most common genes and DNA. This sample lists 70,000 to 95,000 distinct CDR3 sequences; 5% were detected once. Jointly, the top ten make up around 3% of the sample. Source material: blood, either unsorted or a sorted T cell fraction (not recorded which). The receptors come from a human donor who was either an allogeneic HSCT recipient or a stem cell or donor lymphocyte infusion donor (not recorded which). It is not recorded whose cells these are; they may come from a transplant donor.

This clonotype was seen ten or more times. The CDR3 sequence: CASSLKGTQTHMNTEAFF. CDR3 DNA: TGCGCCAGCAGCTTAAAAGGGACACAGACCCATATGAACACTGAAGCTTTCTTT. The V call is TRBV5-1, the J call TRBJ1-1, with D possibly being TRBD1 (6 bases). With 2 bases removed from V and 0 bases from J, the gap between germline ends came to 20 bases. Germline-derived CDR1 and CDR2 are SGHRS and YFSETQ. This CDR3 comprises 18 residues.

Many counts were recorded for this clonotype. The genes are TRBV12-3 or TRBV12-4 and TRBJ2-3; TRBD2 is a possible D gene (7 bases). CDR3 length: 15 amino acids. Trimming shortened V by 3 bases and J by 2 bases, and 12 bases separated the two germline ends. CDR3 amino acids: CASSLGGLNTDTQYF. CDR3 bases: TGTGCCAGCAGTTTGGGGGGGCTGAACACAGATACGCAGTATTTT.

Many counts were recorded for this clonotype. The chain links TRBV3-1 to TRBJ2-1, with 9 positions matching TRBD2. V lost 6 bases and J lost 2; bases outside the gene matches: 8. The CDR3 has 16 amino acids. Germline V lookup: CDR1 LGHDT, CDR2 YNNKEL (reference sequence). Here the CDR3 reads CASRAAGGDAYNEQFF. The CDR3 coding sequence is TGTGCCAGCAGGGCCGCGGGGGGGGATGCCTACAATGAGCAGTTCTTC.